This T cell receptor beta chain was recorded in a study of cytomegalovirus exposure and HLA in healthy donors. Trimming removed 1 base from V and 6 bases from J; junction bases left unmatched: 2. Germline lookup yields CDR1 MNHEY and CDR2 SVGAGI. The length of the CDR3 is 15 residues. The PCR employed 60 Vbeta primers together with 13 Jbeta primers. Repertoires were generated with immunoSEQ multiplex PCR, while TCRdb's copy carries only in-frame clones and drops some. This table holds about 120,000 clones, over 65% found once. The receptor's source is a man in his forties or fifties in good health and CMV-seropositive. J is TRBJ2-2 and V is TRBV6-5, with TRBD2 matching over 10 bases. The sample was PBMCs. CDR3 nucleotides: TGTGCCAGCAGTTACTTAGCGGGAGGAGCCGGGGAGCTGTTTTTT. Protein product: CASSYLAGGAGELFF.